This entry features one T cell receptor beta chain sequence. As yet, its antigen is unknown. Primers included in the PCR were 60 Vbeta and 13 Jbeta primers. The protocol was immunoSEQ multiplex PCR, while the TCRdb copy is restricted to in-frame clones and leaves out a portion. The sample lists 150,000 or so clones; 80% were seen once. This entry belongs to a study of cytomegalovirus exposure and HLA in healthy donors. Notes on the study in general: Among TCR beta chains, those listed as cytomegalovirus-associated numbered over 150. Despite most TCR sequences being rare, some public TCRs occurred in many donors. A later look showed TCR association rates differing by HLA locus, highest for DRB1 and lowest for HLA-C. According to an earlier analysis, most TCR beta V segments yielded productive rearrangements about 90% or about 30% of the time.

What was sequenced was PBMCs. This receptor was identified in a woman in her forties in good health and CMV-seronegative.

The CDR3 sequence: CRGRGDSYSNQPQHF. The CDR3 DNA is TGCAGGGGCAGGGGCGACTCATATAGCAATCAGCCCCAGCATTTT. V usage is TRBV29-1 and J usage is TRBJ1-5; D possibly corresponds to TRBD1 (6 bases). The CDR3 runs to 15 residues. Per the germline V gene, CDR1 is SQVTM and CDR2 is ANQGSEA. The entire variable domain, with the rest obtained from reference TRBV29-1 and TRBJ1-5, is as follows: SAVISQKPSRDICQRGTSLTIQCQVDSQVTMMFWYRQQPGQSLTLIATANQGSEATYESGFVIDKFPISRPNLTFSTLTVSNMSPEDSSIYLCRGRGDSYSNQPQHFGDGTRLSIL.